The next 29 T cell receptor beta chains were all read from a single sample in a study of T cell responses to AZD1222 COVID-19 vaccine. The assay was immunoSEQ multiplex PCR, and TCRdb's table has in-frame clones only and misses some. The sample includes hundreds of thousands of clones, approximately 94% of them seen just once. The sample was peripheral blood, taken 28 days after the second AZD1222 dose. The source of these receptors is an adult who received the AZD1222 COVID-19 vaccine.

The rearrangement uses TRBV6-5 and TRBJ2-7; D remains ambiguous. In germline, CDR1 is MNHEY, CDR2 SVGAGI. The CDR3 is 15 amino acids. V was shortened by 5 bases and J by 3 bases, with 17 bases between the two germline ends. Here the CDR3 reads CASSPESSGSYEQYF. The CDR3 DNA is TGTGCCAGCAGTCCCGAAAGTTCCGGCAGCTACGAGCAGTACTTC.

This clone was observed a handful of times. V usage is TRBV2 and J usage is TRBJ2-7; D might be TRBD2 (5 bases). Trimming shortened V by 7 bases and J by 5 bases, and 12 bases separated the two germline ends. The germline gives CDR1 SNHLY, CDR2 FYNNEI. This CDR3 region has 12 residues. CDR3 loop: CASTLWGDEQYF. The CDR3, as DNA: TGTGCCAGCACCTTGTGGGGAGACGAGCAGTACTTC.

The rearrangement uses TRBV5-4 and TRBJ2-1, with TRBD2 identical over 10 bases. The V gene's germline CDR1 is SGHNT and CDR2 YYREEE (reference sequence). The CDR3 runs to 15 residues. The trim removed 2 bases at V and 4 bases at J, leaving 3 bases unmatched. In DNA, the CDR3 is TGTGCCAGCAGCTTAACTAGCGGGGTTTACAATGAGCAGTTCTTC. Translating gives CASSLTSGVYNEQFF.

The CDR3 reads CASSRVGLANTGELFF. CDR3 in DNA: TGTGCCAGCTCACGAGTGGGACTAGCGAACACCGGGGAGCTGTTTTTT. The chain uses TRBV18 and TRBJ2-2; 8 positions agree with TRBD2. CDR3 length: 16 residues. After removal of 4 bases from V and 0 bases from J, the junction contained 4 bases not matched to a gene. Germline lookup yields CDR1 KGHSH and CDR2 LQKENI. The full variable domain, completed using reference TRBV18 and TRBJ2-2, is NAGVMQNPRHLVRRRGQEARLRCSPMKGHSHVYWYRQLPEEGLKFMVYLQKENIIDESGMPKERFSAEFPKEGPSILRIQQVVRGDSAAYFCASSRVGLANTGELFFGEGSRLTVL.

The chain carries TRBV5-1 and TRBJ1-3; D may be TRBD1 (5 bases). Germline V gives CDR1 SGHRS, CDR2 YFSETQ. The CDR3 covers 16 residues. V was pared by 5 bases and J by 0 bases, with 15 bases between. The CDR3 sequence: CASRFSGASSGNTIYF. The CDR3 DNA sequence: TGCGCCAGCAGATTTAGCGGGGCCAGCTCTGGAAACACCATATATTTT.

The CDR3 region has the DNA TGTGCCAGCAGCCCCCAGGGGGCGCGGGACATTCAGTACTTC. Protein: CASSPQGARDIQYF. This chain uses TRBV4-2 with TRBJ2-4, with 8 bases identical to TRBD1. V shed 4 bases and J 8 bases; nucleotides not matched to a gene: 7. The CDR3 loop spans 14 amino acids. Germline V lookup: CDR1 LGHNA, CDR2 YNFKEQ.

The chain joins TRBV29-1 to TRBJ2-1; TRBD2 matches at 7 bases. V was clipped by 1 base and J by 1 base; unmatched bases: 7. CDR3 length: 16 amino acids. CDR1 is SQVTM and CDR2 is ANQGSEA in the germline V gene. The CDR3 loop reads CSVEARGRSSYNEQFF. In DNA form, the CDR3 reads TGCAGCGTTGAAGCCCGCGGGAGATCATCCTACAATGAGCAGTTCTTC.

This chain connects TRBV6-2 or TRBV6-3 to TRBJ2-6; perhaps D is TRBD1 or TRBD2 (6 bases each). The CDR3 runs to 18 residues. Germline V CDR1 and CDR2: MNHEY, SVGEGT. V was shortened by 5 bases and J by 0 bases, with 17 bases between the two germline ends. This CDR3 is CASSDWGAGLSGANVLTF. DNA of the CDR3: TGTGCCAGCAGTGACTGGGGGGCCGGCCTCTCTGGGGCCAACGTCCTGACTTTC.

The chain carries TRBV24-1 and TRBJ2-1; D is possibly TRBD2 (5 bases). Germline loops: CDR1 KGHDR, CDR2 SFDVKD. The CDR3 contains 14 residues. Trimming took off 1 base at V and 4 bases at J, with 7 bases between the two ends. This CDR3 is CATSDFGGYNEQFF. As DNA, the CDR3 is TGTGCCACCAGTGATTTTGGCGGGTACAATGAGCAGTTCTTC.

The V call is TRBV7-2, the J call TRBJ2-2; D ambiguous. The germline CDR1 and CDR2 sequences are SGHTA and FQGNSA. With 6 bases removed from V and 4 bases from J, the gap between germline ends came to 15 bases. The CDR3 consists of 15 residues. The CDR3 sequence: CASSYRGPGTGELFF. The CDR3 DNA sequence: TGTGCCAGCAGTTATAGAGGCCCGGGCACCGGGGAGCTGTTTTTT.

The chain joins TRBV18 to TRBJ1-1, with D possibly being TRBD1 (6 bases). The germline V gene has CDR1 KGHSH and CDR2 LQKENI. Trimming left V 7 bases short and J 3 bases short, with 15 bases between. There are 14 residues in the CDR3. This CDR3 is CASYNNWTDTEAFF. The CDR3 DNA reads TGTGCCAGCTACAACAACTGGACAGACACTGAAGCTTTCTTT.

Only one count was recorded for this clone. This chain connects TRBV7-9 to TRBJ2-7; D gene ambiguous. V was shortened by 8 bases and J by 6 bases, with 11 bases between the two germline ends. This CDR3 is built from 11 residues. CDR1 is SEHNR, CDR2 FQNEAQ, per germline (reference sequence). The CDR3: CASPTKSEQYF. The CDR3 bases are TGTGCCAGCCCCACGAAGTCCGAGCAGTACTTC. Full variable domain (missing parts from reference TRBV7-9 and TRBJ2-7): DTGVSQNPRHKITKRGQNVTFRCDPISEHNRLYWYRQTLGQGPEFLTYFQNEAQLEKSRLLSDRFSAERPKGSFSTLEIQRTEQGDSAMYLCASPTKSEQYFGPGTRLTVT.

CDR3 sequence: CASSNSMAGPKETQYF. The CDR3, as DNA: TGTGCCAGCAGTAACTCTATGGCGGGACCAAAAGAGACCCAGTACTTC. The chain is built from TRBV28 and TRBJ2-5; D perhaps matches TRBD2 (6 bases). The CDR3 has 16 amino acids. Deletions cut 5 bases from V and 3 bases from J, with 19 bases between. Germline V gene data show CDR1 as MDHEN and CDR2 as SYDVKM.

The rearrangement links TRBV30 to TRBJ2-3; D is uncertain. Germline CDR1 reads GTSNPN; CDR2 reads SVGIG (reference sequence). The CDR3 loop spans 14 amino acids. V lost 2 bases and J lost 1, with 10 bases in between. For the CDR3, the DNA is TGTGCCTGGAGTTTGGGTGGGGGCACAGATACGCAGTATTTT. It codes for CAWSLGGGTDTQYF.

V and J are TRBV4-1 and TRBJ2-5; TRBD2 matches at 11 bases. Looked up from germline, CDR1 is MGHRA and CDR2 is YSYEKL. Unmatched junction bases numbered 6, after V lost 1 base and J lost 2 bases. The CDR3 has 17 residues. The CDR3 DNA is TGCGCCAGCAGCCAAGTACTAGCGGGAGTAGGACAAGAGACCCAGTACTTC. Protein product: CASSQVLAGVGQETQYF.

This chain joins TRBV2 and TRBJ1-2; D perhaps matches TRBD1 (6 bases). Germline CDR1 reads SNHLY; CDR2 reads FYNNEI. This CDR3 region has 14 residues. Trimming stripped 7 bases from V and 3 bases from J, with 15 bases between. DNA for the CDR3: TGTGCCAGCATTCTCGGACAGTTGGACTATGGCTACACCTTC. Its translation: CASILGQLDYGYTF.

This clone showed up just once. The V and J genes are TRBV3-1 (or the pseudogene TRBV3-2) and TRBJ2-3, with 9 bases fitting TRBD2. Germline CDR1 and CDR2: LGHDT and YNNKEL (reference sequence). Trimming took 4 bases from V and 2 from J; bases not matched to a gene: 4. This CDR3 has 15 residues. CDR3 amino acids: CASSLSSGATDTQYF. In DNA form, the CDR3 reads TGTGCCAGCAGCCTCTCTAGCGGGGCCACAGATACGCAGTATTTT.

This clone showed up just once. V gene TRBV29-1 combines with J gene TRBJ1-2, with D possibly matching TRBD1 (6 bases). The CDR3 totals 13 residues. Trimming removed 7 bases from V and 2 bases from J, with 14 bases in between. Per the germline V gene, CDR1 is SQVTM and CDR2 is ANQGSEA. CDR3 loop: CSGLGQGNYGYTF. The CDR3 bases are TGCAGCGGATTGGGACAAGGGAACTATGGCTACACCTTC.

This chain's CDR3 is CASSVSDTTGGKNSPLHF. As DNA, the CDR3 is TGTGCCAGCAGTGTCTCCGATACTACAGGGGGAAAGAATTCACCCCTCCACTTT. V gene TRBV6-1 combines with J gene TRBJ1-6, with 8 nucleotides matching TRBD1. CDR1 MNHNS and CDR2 SASEGT come from the germline V gene. J gave up 7 bases and V 4 bases, and 15 bases lay outside the gene matches. The length of the CDR3 is 18 residues.

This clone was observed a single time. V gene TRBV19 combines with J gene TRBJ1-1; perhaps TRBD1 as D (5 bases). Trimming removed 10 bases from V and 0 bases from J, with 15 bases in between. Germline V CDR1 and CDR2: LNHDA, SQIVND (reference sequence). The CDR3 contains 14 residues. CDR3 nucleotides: TGTGCCACCAAGATTACAGGTATGAACACTGAAGCTTTCTTT. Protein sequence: CATKITGMNTEAFF.

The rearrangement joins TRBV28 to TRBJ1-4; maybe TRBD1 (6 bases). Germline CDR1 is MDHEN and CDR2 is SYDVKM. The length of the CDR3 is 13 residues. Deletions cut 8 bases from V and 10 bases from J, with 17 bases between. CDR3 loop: CASRTEPLRKLFF. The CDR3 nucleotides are TGTGCCAGCCGGACAGAACCTCTAAGAAAACTGTTTTTT.

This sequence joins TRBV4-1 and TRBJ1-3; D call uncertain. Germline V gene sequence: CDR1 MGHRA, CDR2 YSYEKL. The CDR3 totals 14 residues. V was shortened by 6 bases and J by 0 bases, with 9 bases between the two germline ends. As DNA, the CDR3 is TGCGCCAGCAGGCCAAGGTTCTCTGGAAACACCATATATTTT. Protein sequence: CASRPRFSGNTIYF.

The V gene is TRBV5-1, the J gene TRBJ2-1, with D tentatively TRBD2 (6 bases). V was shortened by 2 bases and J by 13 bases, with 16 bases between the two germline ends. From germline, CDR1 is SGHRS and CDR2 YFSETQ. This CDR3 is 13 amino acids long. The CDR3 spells CASSFEEGNGQFF. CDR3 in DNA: TGCGCCAGCAGCTTCGAGGAGGGTAATGGCCAGTTCTTC.

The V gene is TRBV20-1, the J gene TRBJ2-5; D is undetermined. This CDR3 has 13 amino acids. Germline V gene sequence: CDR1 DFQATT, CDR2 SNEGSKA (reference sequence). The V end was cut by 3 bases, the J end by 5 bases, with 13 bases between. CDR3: CSASWVHGETQYF. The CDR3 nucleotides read TGCAGTGCTAGTTGGGTCCACGGGGAGACCCAGTACTTC.

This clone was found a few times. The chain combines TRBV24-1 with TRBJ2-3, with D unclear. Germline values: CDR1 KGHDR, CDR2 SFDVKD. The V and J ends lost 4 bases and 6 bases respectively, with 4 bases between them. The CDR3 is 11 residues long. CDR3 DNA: TGTGCCACCAGTGACCCGGATACGCAGTATTTT. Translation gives CATSDPDTQYF.

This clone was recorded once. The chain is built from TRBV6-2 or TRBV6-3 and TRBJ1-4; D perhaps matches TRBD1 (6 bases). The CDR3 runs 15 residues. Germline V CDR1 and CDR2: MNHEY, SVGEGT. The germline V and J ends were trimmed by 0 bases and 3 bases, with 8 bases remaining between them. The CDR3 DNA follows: TGTGCCAGCAGTTACTCGGGGGCATCTAATGAAAAACTGTTTTTT. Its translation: CASSYSGASNEKLFF.

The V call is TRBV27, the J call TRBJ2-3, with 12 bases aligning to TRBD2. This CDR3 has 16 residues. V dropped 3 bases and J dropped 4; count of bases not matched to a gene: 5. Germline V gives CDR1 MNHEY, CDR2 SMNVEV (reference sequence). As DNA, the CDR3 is TGTGCCAGCAGTTTCTTAACTAGCGGGAGGTCAGATACGCAGTATTTT. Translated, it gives CASSFLTSGRSDTQYF.

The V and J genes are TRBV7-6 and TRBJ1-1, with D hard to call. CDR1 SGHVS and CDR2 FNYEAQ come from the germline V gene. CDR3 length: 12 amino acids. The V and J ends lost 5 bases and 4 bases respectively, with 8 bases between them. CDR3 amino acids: CASSQTGTEAFF. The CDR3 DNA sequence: TGTGCCAGCAGCCAAACGGGCACTGAAGCTTTCTTT.

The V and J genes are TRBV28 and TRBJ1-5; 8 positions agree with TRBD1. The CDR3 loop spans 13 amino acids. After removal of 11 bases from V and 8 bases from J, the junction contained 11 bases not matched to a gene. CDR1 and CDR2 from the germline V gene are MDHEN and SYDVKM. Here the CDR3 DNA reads TGTGCCTCCCGGACAGGGCTGATCAAGCCCCAGCATTTT. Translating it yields CASRTGLIKPQHF.